The 9 T cell receptor beta chains given below trace back to one sample, sequenced in a study of T cell clones after liver transplantation. Libraries were prepared by immunoSEQ multiplex PCR; TCRdb keeps only in-frame clonotypes and omits some of them. Found here are around 97,000 clones, 80% to 90% of them singletons; the top ten hold about 2.6%. The sample consisted of CD4+ T cells from blood, taken around 50 months after liver transplant. The receptors originated from a human patient who received a liver transplant. Some T cells may have come from the graft donor.

The chain has TRBV7-8 and TRBJ2-1, with D tentatively TRBD2 (6 bases). V lost 4 bases and J lost 6, with 10 bases in between. Per the germline V gene, CDR1 is SGHVS and CDR2 is FQNEAQ. This CDR3 is built from 13 residues. The chain's CDR3 is CASSYSGTNEQFF. In DNA, the CDR3 is TGTGCCAGCAGCTATAGCGGTACCAATGAGCAGTTCTTC.

J is TRBJ2-5 and V is TRBV19; D possibly corresponds to TRBD1 (6 bases). The germline V gene has CDR1 LNHDA and CDR2 SQIVND (reference sequence). Trimming took off 8 bases at V and 2 bases at J, with 12 bases between the two ends. There are 13 residues in the CDR3. CDR3 coding DNA: TGTGCCAGTTCGAGGGGGAGTCAAGAGACCCAGTACTTC. Translation gives CASSRGSQETQYF.

This clone has only one observation. The CDR3 DNA reads as TGCGCCAGCAGCTTGGCTGGGGGAGGGAATGAGCAGTTCTTC. Its translation: CASSLAGGGNEQFF. V gene TRBV5-1 combines with J gene TRBJ2-1, with TRBD2 matching 7 bases. After removal of 0 bases from V and 7 bases from J, the junction contained 4 bases not matched to a gene. The CDR3 is made up of 14 amino acids. Germline CDR1 is SGHRS and CDR2 is YFSETQ.

J is TRBJ2-7 and V is TRBV6-1; D might be TRBD1 (6 bases). This CDR3 contains 15 residues. CDR1 MNHNS and CDR2 SASEGT come from the germline V gene. Trimming shortened V by 2 bases and J by 6 bases, and 17 bases separated the two germline ends. CDR3 protein: CASSEPGTPPFEQYF. The CDR3 DNA is TGTGCCAGCAGTGAACCCGGGACACCTCCTTTCGAGCAGTACTTC.

This chain joins TRBV6-5 and TRBJ1-1; D perhaps matches TRBD1 (5 bases). The CDR3 loop spans 16 amino acids. V was cut by 2 bases and J by 2 bases, with 15 bases left in between. Germline-derived CDR1 and CDR2 are MNHEY and SVGAGI. CDR3 loop: CASSYSFGGGNTEAFF. As DNA, the CDR3 is TGTGCCAGCAGTTACAGTTTCGGGGGGGGAAACACTGAAGCTTTCTTT.

The V call is TRBV28, the J call TRBJ1-5; possibly TRBD1 for D (6 bases). The CDR3 extends over 15 amino acids. V lost 2 bases to trimming and J lost 3 bases, with 11 bases between them. Looked up from germline, CDR1 is MDHEN and CDR2 is SYDVKM. DNA for the CDR3: TGTGCCAGCAGTTTAAAGGACAGCTTCAATCAGCCCCAGCATTTT. This sequence encodes CASSLKDSFNQPQHF.

CDR3 residues: CASSANARGVYNEQFF. The DNA of the CDR3 is TGTGCCAGCAGCGCGAACGCGCGGGGGGTTTACAATGAGCAGTTCTTC. The gene calls are TRBV9 and TRBJ2-1; 8 bases are shared with TRBD2. From germline, CDR1 is SGDLS and CDR2 YYNGEE. V was pared by 3 bases and J by 4 bases, with 9 bases of the junction left unmatched. This CDR3 comprises 16 residues.

The rearrangement joins TRBV5-4 to TRBJ1-1; D may be TRBD1 (6 bases). Trimming stripped 4 bases from V and 0 bases from J, with 13 bases between. The CDR3 is 15 amino acids. CDR1 and CDR2 from the germline V gene are SGHNT and YYREEE (reference sequence). CDR3 sequence reads: CASSLDRWMNTEAFF. The CDR3 coding sequence is TGTGCCAGCAGCCTTGACAGGTGGATGAACACTGAAGCTTTCTTT.

The chain is built from TRBV5-1 and TRBJ2-5, with D maybe TRBD2 (5 bases). Trimming shortened V by 5 bases and J by 3 bases, and 14 bases separated the two germline ends. Germline-derived CDR1 and CDR2 are SGHRS and YFSETQ. The CDR3 spans 14 residues. CDR3 sequence: CASRALASEETQYF. The DNA of the CDR3 is TGCGCCAGCAGGGCATTAGCGTCAGAAGAGACCCAGTACTTC.